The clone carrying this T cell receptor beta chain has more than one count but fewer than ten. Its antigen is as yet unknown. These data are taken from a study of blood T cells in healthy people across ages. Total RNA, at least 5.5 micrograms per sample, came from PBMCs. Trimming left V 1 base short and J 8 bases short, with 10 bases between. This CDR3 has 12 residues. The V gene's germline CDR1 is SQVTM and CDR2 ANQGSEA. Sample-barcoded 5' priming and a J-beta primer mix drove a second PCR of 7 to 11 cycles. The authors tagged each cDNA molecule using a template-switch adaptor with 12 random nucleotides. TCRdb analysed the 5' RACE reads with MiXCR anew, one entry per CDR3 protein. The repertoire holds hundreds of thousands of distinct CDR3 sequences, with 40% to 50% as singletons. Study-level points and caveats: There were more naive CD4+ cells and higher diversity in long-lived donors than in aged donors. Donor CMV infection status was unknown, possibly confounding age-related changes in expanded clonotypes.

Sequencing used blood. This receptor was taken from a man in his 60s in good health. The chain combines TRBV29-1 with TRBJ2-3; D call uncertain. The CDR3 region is CSVEVQSFTQYF. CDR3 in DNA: TGCAGCGTTGAAGTCCAGTCCTTTACGCAGTATTTT.